This is a list of T cell receptor beta chains from one sample in a study of shared clonotypes between healthy human individuals. Data came from immunoSEQ multiplex PCR; TCRdb stores just in-frame clones and leaves some out. The data show more than 2,000,000 clones, 85% to 95% seen once. Sequencing was done on a sample of naive CD4+ T cells from PBMCs. Receptors originate from a man aged 18-30 years in good health. Some clones in this sample may be carry-over from other donors' samples. Both conserved end residues are part of each CDR3. D genes are given only for firm matches. Rows give clone size only sometimes, using once, few, many, or a class for an expanded clone.

CDR3 length: 15; J gene: TRBJ1-5; V gene: TRBV7-8; clone size: .; D gene: .; CDR3 protein: CASSLARGRNQPQHF; CDR3 DNA: TGTGCCAGCAGCTTAGCGCGGGGGAGAAATCAGCCCCAGCATTTT
CDR3 length: 15; J gene: TRBJ2-1; V gene: TRBV15; clone size: .; D gene: .; CDR3 protein: CATSRELTSYNEQFF; CDR3 DNA: TGTGCCACCAGCAGAGAACTGACCAGCTACAATGAGCAGTTCTTC
CDR3 length: 15; J gene: TRBJ2-1; V gene: TRBV19; clone size: .; D gene: TRBD2; CDR3 protein: CASSPNGLAGNEQFF; CDR3 DNA: TGTGCCAGTAGTCCCAACGGACTAGCGGGTAATGAGCAGTTCTTC
CDR3 length: 14; J gene: TRBJ2-7; V gene: TRBV5-1; clone size: .; D gene: .; CDR3 protein: CASSPTDDYYEQYF; CDR3 DNA: TGCGCCAGCAGCCCGACCGATGACTACTACGAGCAGTACTTC
CDR3 length: 14; J gene: TRBJ2-7; V gene: TRBV2; clone size: once; D gene: TRBD1; CDR3 protein: CASLFRQGSYEQYF; CDR3 DNA: TGTGCCAGCCTCTTTAGACAGGGCAGCTACGAGCAGTACTTC
CDR3 length: 16; J gene: TRBJ2-1; V gene: TRBV11-2; clone size: .; D gene: TRBD2; CDR3 protein: CASSLVLAGAWNEQFF; CDR3 DNA: TGTGCCAGCAGCTTAGTGCTAGCGGGAGCCTGGAATGAGCAGTTCTTC
CDR3 length: 18; J gene: TRBJ2-3; V gene: TRBV11-2; clone size: .; D gene: TRBD1; CDR3 protein: CASSSTPTGGFPTDTQYF; CDR3 DNA: TGTGCCAGCAGCTCTACCCCCACAGGGGGATTTCCCACAGATACGCAGTATTTT
CDR3 length: 14; J gene: TRBJ1-2; V gene: TRBV28; clone size: once; D gene: .; CDR3 protein: CASSFVRADYGYTF; CDR3 DNA: TGTGCCAGCAGTTTTGTCAGGGCAGACTATGGCTACACCTTC
CDR3 length: 13; J gene: TRBJ2-2; V gene: TRBV18; clone size: .; D gene: .; CDR3 protein: CASSPLNTGELFF; CDR3 DNA: TGTGCCAGCTCACCACTGAACACCGGGGAGCTGTTTTTT
CDR3 length: 13; J gene: TRBJ1-2; V gene: TRBV7-9; clone size: few; D gene: .; CDR3 protein: CASSLAPVRGYTF; CDR3 DNA: TGTGCCAGCAGCTTAGCGCCGGTGCGGGGCTACACCTTC
CDR3 length: 15; J gene: TRBJ1-4; V gene: TRBV5-4; clone size: .; D gene: .; CDR3 protein: CASSSAEGGNEKLFF; CDR3 DNA: TGTGCCAGCAGCTCCGCGGAGGGGGGCAATGAAAAACTGTTTTTT
CDR3 length: 15; J gene: TRBJ1-2; V gene: TRBV6-1; clone size: few; D gene: .; CDR3 protein: CASSAAGVANYGYTF; CDR3 DNA: TGTGCCAGCAGTGCGGCAGGGGTAGCTAACTATGGCTACACCTTC
CDR3 length: 14; J gene: TRBJ1-5; V gene: TRBV9; clone size: .; D gene: .; CDR3 protein: CASSPSRVGQPQHF; CDR3 DNA: TGTGCCAGCAGCCCTAGCAGGGTTGGTCAGCCCCAGCATTTT
CDR3 length: 15; J gene: TRBJ1-2; V gene: TRBV28; clone size: .; D gene: .; CDR3 protein: CASSFGGEGNYGYTF; CDR3 DNA: TGTGCCAGCAGTTTCGGGGGTGAGGGAAACTATGGCTACACCTTC
CDR3 length: 13; J gene: TRBJ1-2; V gene: TRBV29-1; clone size: .; D gene: TRBD1; CDR3 protein: CSVEDRGNYGYTF; CDR3 DNA: TGCAGCGTTGAAGACAGGGGGAACTATGGCTACACCTTC
CDR3 length: 15; J gene: TRBJ1-2; V gene: TRBV5-6; clone size: once; D gene: .; CDR3 protein: CASSLGGHSNYGYTF; CDR3 DNA: TGTGCCAGCAGCTTGGGGGGACATTCTAACTATGGCTACACCTTC
CDR3 length: 15; J gene: TRBJ2-2; V gene: TRBV27; clone size: .; D gene: TRBD1; CDR3 protein: CASSRKTGDAGELFF; CDR3 DNA: TGTGCCAGCAGTCGTAAGACAGGGGACGCCGGGGAGCTGTTTTTT
CDR3 length: 14; J gene: TRBJ2-5; V gene: TRBV4-1; clone size: .; D gene: TRBD1; CDR3 protein: CASSRQGAGETQYF; CDR3 DNA: TGCGCCAGCAGTCGACAGGGGGCTGGAGAGACCCAGTACTTC
CDR3 length: 15; J gene: TRBJ2-1; V gene: TRBV5-1; clone size: .; D gene: TRBD2; CDR3 protein: CASSRLAGEAGEQFF; CDR3 DNA: TGCGCCAGCAGCAGGTTAGCGGGAGAGGCGGGTGAGCAGTTCTTC
CDR3 length: 15; J gene: TRBJ1-1; V gene: TRBV18; clone size: .; D gene: TRBD1; CDR3 protein: CASSPNSGGWTEAFF; CDR3 DNA: TGTGCCAGCTCACCAAATTCAGGGGGCTGGACTGAAGCTTTCTTT
CDR3 length: 12; J gene: TRBJ2-2; V gene: TRBV7-7; clone size: .; D gene: .; CDR3 protein: CASSLGPGELFF; CDR3 DNA: TGTGCCAGCAGCTTAGGGCCCGGGGAGCTGTTTTTT
CDR3 length: 16; J gene: TRBJ1-4; V gene: TRBV5-1; clone size: .; D gene: .; CDR3 protein: CASSPTLGQGHEKLFF; CDR3 DNA: TGCGCCAGCAGCCCAACTCTTGGGCAGGGCCATGAAAAACTGTTTTTT
CDR3 length: 14; J gene: TRBJ2-1; V gene: TRBV28; clone size: .; D gene: .; CDR3 protein: CASSFPGIRNEQFF; CDR3 DNA: TGTGCCAGCAGTTTCCCAGGGATCCGGAATGAGCAGTTCTTC
CDR3 length: 14; J gene: TRBJ2-1; V gene: TRBV10-3; clone size: .; D gene: .; CDR3 protein: CAIKQADLYNEQFF; CDR3 DNA: TGTGCCATCAAGCAAGCGGACTTATACAATGAGCAGTTCTTC
CDR3 length: 14; J gene: TRBJ1-3; V gene: TRBV27; clone size: .; D gene: TRBD1; CDR3 protein: CASSFRDRDAPLYF; CDR3 DNA: TGTGCCAGCAGTTTTAGGGACAGGGATGCCCCATTATATTTT
CDR3 length: 18; J gene: TRBJ2-1; V gene: TRBV11-1; clone size: .; D gene: TRBD2; CDR3 protein: CASSLVVLAGESYNEQFF; CDR3 DNA: TGTGCCAGCAGCTTAGTGGTACTAGCGGGAGAATCCTACAATGAGCAGTTCTTC
CDR3 length: 12; J gene: TRBJ2-7; V gene: TRBV5-6; clone size: .; D gene: .; CDR3 protein: CASSLDYYEQYF; CDR3 DNA: TGTGCCAGCAGCTTAGACTACTACGAGCAGTACTTC
CDR3 length: 14; J gene: TRBJ2-1; V gene: TRBV9; clone size: .; D gene: TRBD2; CDR3 protein: CASSGTSGYNEQFF; CDR3 DNA: TGTGCCAGTTCCGGGACTAGCGGCTACAATGAGCAGTTCTTC